These 6 T cell receptor beta chains were all obtained from the same sample, sequenced in a study of T cell responses to AZD1222 COVID-19 vaccine. Produced via immunoSEQ multiplex PCR; TCRdb's table is partial and in-frame only. The table lists some 140,000 clones, 93% of them singletons. The sequencing used peripheral blood, collected on day 0 of AZD1222 vaccination. Receptors originate from an adult in good health.

The J gene is TRBJ2-2, the V gene TRBV11-2; D remains unclear. Deletions cut 5 bases from V and 1 base from J, with 17 bases between. The CDR3 runs to 17 residues. The germline V gene has CDR1 SGHAT and CDR2 FQNNGV. The CDR3 region is CASSHSLELGNTGELFF. CDR3 in DNA: TGTGCCAGCAGCCACTCTCTAGAGTTGGGGAACACCGGGGAGCTGTTTTTT.

This clone was recorded only once. For the CDR3, the DNA is TGCAGCGTTCACAGCGGGAGTTACAATGAGCAGTTCTTC. Residues: CSVHSGSYNEQFF. V and J are TRBV29-1 and TRBJ2-1; TRBD2 matches at 8 bases. From germline, CDR1 is SQVTM and CDR2 ANQGSEA. This CDR3 comprises 13 residues. Trimming took 5 bases from V and 4 from J; bases not matched to a gene: 4.

The J gene is TRBJ2-5, the V gene TRBV7-3; D may match TRBD1 or TRBD2 (5 bases each). CDR3 length: 12 residues. Germline V gene sequence: CDR1 SGHTA, CDR2 FQGTGA. Trimming took 8 bases from V and 5 from J, leaving 12 bases between them. CDR3 nucleotide sequence: TGTGCCAGCGGCCGGGACGGGGAGACCCAGTACTTC. Translating gives CASGRDGETQYF.

The chain joins TRBV5-1 to TRBJ1-4; no clear D. Trimming pared 4 bases from V and 5 bases from J, leaving 30 bases between. The CDR3 extends over 20 amino acids. CDR1 is SGHRS and CDR2 is YFSETQ in the germline V gene. CDR3 nucleotides: TGCGCCAGCAGCCCCGTTCTTGAGGACCAGGTAGCCCCCGGGAATGAAAAACTGTTTTTT. Residues: CASSPVLEDQVAPGNEKLFF. Variable domain in full (rest from reference TRBV5-1 and TRBJ1-4): KAGVTQTPRYLIKTRGQQVTLSCSPISGHRSVSWYQQTPGQGLQFLFEYFSETQRNKGNFPGRFSGRQFSNSRSEMNVSTLELGDSALYLCASSPVLEDQVAPGNEKLFFGSGTQLSVL.

V and J are TRBV13 and TRBJ1-1; D unresolved. This CDR3 contains 14 residues. Looked up from germline, CDR1 is PRHDT and CDR2 is FYEKMQ (reference sequence). Trimming left V 6 bases short and J 2 bases short, with 13 bases between. CDR3 sequence: CASSYRTLNTEAFF. Here the CDR3 DNA reads TGTGCCAGCAGTTACCGAACCCTAAACACTGAAGCTTTCTTT.

This chain links TRBV30 with TRBJ1-6; D uncertain. Trimming left V 4 bases short and J 8 bases short, with 6 bases between. The CDR3 is 11 amino acids. Germline CDR1 reads GTSNPN; CDR2 reads SVGIG (reference sequence). CDR3 DNA sequence: TGTGCCTGGAACTCAGATTCACCCCTCCACTTT. Translating gives CAWNSDSPLHF.